The 19 T cell receptor beta chains below come from one sample, sequenced in a study of T cell responses to AZD1222 COVID-19 vaccine. Repertoires were generated with immunoSEQ multiplex PCR, while TCRdb's copy carries only in-frame clones and drops some. The sample records around 53,000 clones, around 85% being singletons. The starting material was peripheral blood, obtained on day 0 of MenACWY control vaccination. These TCRs come from an adult in good health.

The chain has TRBV7-2 and TRBJ2-3; D unresolved. Trimming pared 4 bases from V and 1 base from J, leaving 9 bases between. In germline, CDR1 is SGHTA, CDR2 FQGNSA. The CDR3 consists of 14 residues. The CDR3 DNA reads TGTGCCAGCAGCTCCCTTGGGGGCACAGATACGCAGTATTTT. It specifies CASSSLGGTDTQYF.

V is TRBV5-1 and J is TRBJ2-1; 7 bases match TRBD2. CDR1 SGHRS and CDR2 YFSETQ come from the germline V gene. Trimming removed 1 base from V and 2 bases from J; junction bases left unmatched: 3. The CDR3 sequence is 15 residues long. The CDR3 reads CASSLTGGAYNEQFF. The DNA of the CDR3 is TGCGCCAGCAGCTTGACGGGAGGTGCCTACAATGAGCAGTTCTTC. The full variable domain, in which reference TRBV5-1 and TRBJ2-1 provide the parts outside the CDR3, is KAGVTQTPRYLIKTRGQQVTLSCSPISGHRSVSWYQQTPGQGLQFLFEYFSETQRNKGNFPGRFSGRQFSNSRSEMNVSTLELGDSALYLCASSLTGGAYNEQFFGPGTRLTVL.

The chain combines TRBV27 with TRBJ2-7, with 10 bases that match TRBD2. The junction had 5 bases not matched to a gene; V was cut back by 2 bases and J by 4 bases. The CDR3 has 15 residues. Germline V gene lookup returns CDR1 MNHEY and CDR2 SMNVEV (reference sequence). CDR3 nucleotide sequence: TGTGCCAGCAGTTTAGGCCTAGCGGGAGAGTACGAGCAGTACTTC. Its protein is CASSLGLAGEYEQYF.

This rearrangement joins TRBV25-1 to TRBJ1-5; the match to TRBD1 covers 7 bases. Trimming at V came to 6 bases and at J to 1 base, leaving 0 bases not matched to a gene. This CDR3 spans 13 amino acids. CDR1 and CDR2 from the germline V gene are MGHDK and SYGVNS. The CDR3 reads CASRGQSNQPQHF. The CDR3 region has the DNA TGTGCCAGCAGGGGACAGAGCAATCAGCCCCAGCATTTT.

The CDR3 loop reads CASSYQDRDYGYTF. For the CDR3, the DNA is TGTGCCAGCAGTTACCAGGACAGGGACTATGGCTACACCTTC. The V gene is TRBV6-2 or TRBV6-3, the J gene TRBJ1-2, with TRBD1 matching 8 bases. In germline, CDR1 is MNHEY, CDR2 SVGEGT. The length of the CDR3 is 14 residues. Trimming removed 2 bases from V and 3 bases from J; junction bases left unmatched: 2.

The V gene is TRBV2, the J gene TRBJ2-7; D gene uncertain. CDR3 size: 14 residues. With 0 bases removed from V and 0 bases from J, the gap between germline ends came to 6 bases. Germline CDR1 SNHLY, CDR2 FYNNEI. Here the CDR3 DNA reads TGTGCCAGCAGTGAAGCGTCGACCTCCTACGAGCAGTACTTC. Its translation: CASSEASTSYEQYF.

V usage is TRBV7-9 and J usage is TRBJ2-3, with TRBD2 matching 8 bases. CDR1 is SEHNR and CDR2 is FQNEAQ in the germline V gene (reference sequence). Trimming removed 11 bases from V and 4 bases from J; junction bases left unmatched: 11. The length of the CDR3 is 14 residues. CDR3 nucleotides: TGTGCCCAGGAGACGGGACTAGACCCAGATACGCAGTATTTT. Translating gives CAQETGLDPDTQYF.

The gene calls are TRBV28 and TRBJ1-5; D is unclear. From germline, CDR1 is MDHEN and CDR2 SYDVKM. The V end was cut by 5 bases, the J end by 1 base, with 18 bases between. The CDR3 extends over 17 amino acids. The CDR3 DNA follows: TGTGCCAGCAGTGTCAGGCCCTGGGGAAGGAGCAATCAGCCCCAGCATTTT. Amino acids: CASSVRPWGRSNQPQHF. Based on the CDR3 plus reference TRBV28 and TRBJ1-5, the full variable domain is DVKVTQSSRYLVKRTGEKVFLECVQDMDHENMFWYRQDPGLGLRLIYFSYDVKMKEKGDIPEGYSVSREKKERFSLILESASTNQTSMYLCASSVRPWGRSNQPQHFGDGTRLSIL.

This chain links TRBV28 with TRBJ1-2; 9 bases match TRBD1. Germline CDR1 is MDHEN and CDR2 is SYDVKM. V trimming: 5 bases; J trimming: 1 base; junction bases outside the gene matches: 8. This CDR3 contains 16 residues. The CDR3 here is CASSPYRTGVNYGYTF. The CDR3 DNA is TGTGCCAGCAGTCCCTACCGGACAGGGGTTAACTATGGCTACACCTTC.

This clone was picked up a small number of times. The rearrangement joins TRBV6-5 to TRBJ1-2; D gene unclear. Trimming took 6 bases from V and 1 from J, leaving 6 bases between them. CDR1 and CDR2 (germline): MNHEY, SVGAGI. The CDR3 has 12 amino acids. The CDR3 DNA is TGTGCCAGCAGCCAATATAACTATGGCTACACCTTC. Encoded protein: CASSQYNYGYTF.

The genes are TRBV19 and TRBJ1-5, with TRBD1 matching 7 bases. The CDR3 extends over 15 amino acids. The germline CDR1 and CDR2 sequences are LNHDA and SQIVND (reference sequence). V was pared by 4 bases and J by 1 base, with 4 bases of the junction left unmatched. The CDR3 sequence is CASSTTGRSNQPQHF. DNA for the CDR3: TGTGCCAGTAGTACGACAGGGAGAAGCAATCAGCCCCAGCATTTT. Together with reference TRBV19 and TRBJ1-5, the CDR3 gives the full variable domain: DGGITQSPKYLFRKEGQNVTLSCEQNLNHDAMYWYRQDPGQGLRLIYYSQIVNDFQKGDIAEGYSVSREKKESFPLTVTSAQKNPTAFYLCASSTTGRSNQPQHFGDGTRLSIL.

The V call is TRBV29-1, the J call TRBJ2-5, with 10 bases aligning to TRBD1. V shed 6 bases and J 5 bases; nucleotides not matched to a gene: 6. Germline V CDR1 and CDR2: SQVTM, ANQGSEA. This CDR3 is 13 amino acids long. CDR3 in DNA: TGCAGCGTACCGGGACAGGGGCTGGAGACCCAGTACTTC. Residues: CSVPGQGLETQYF.

V usage is TRBV7-6 and J usage is TRBJ1-2; 9 bases line up with TRBD1. The CDR3 length is 14 residues. The V and J ends lost 0 bases and 7 bases, in that order; junction bases with no gene match: 3. Germline CDR1 reads SGHVS; CDR2 reads FNYEAQ. The CDR3 sequence: CASSLAQTGGGYTF. In DNA form, the CDR3 reads TGTGCCAGCAGCTTAGCGCAGACAGGGGGTGGCTACACCTTC.

This chain joins TRBV4-1 and TRBJ2-2; 7 bases align to TRBD2. V was pared by 0 bases and J by 5 bases, with 6 bases of the junction left unmatched. The CDR3 has 16 residues. Per the germline V gene, CDR1 is MGHRA and CDR2 is YSYEKL. CDR3 protein: CASSQDLNSGTGELFF. The CDR3 coding sequence is TGCGCCAGCAGCCAAGATTTGAATAGCGGGACCGGGGAGCTGTTTTTT.

The CDR3 nucleotides read TGTGCCAAAAATAGCGGGAGATACAATGAGCAGTTCTTC. It encodes CAKNSGRYNEQFF. The chain is built from TRBV2 and TRBJ2-1; 9 bases map to TRBD2. Germline V gene data show CDR1 as SNHLY and CDR2 as FYNNEI. Trimming at V came to 10 bases and at J to 4 bases, leaving 5 bases not matched to a gene. The CDR3 spans 13 residues.

The chain carries TRBV28 and TRBJ1-1, with 8 bases fitting TRBD1. The CDR3 extends over 14 amino acids. Germline V gene sequence: CDR1 MDHEN, CDR2 SYDVKM. V trimming: 5 bases; J trimming: 6 bases; junction bases outside the gene matches: 8. CDR3 coding DNA: TGTGCCAGCAGTAGCCCGGGACAGGTCCCTGAAGCTTTCTTT. It yields the protein CASSSPGQVPEAFF.

The rearrangement uses TRBV28 and TRBJ1-2; the D gene is possibly TRBD1 (5 bases). V lost 9 bases and J 8 bases, leaving 16 bases between the germline ends. The CDR3 runs to 12 residues. The germline gives CDR1 MDHEN, CDR2 SYDVKM. In DNA form, the CDR3 reads TGTGCCAGTAATACCAGGGAGCGAGGCTACACCTTC. This sequence encodes CASNTRERGYTF.

This chain uses TRBV28 with TRBJ2-7; D is unresolved. Trimming shortened V by 4 bases and J by 1 base, and 8 bases separated the two germline ends. The CDR3 is 13 amino acids. CDR1 is MDHEN and CDR2 is SYDVKM in the germline V gene. The CDR3 DNA reads TGTGCCAGCAGTTGGGCCAGGTCCTACGAGCAGTACTTC. It translates to CASSWARSYEQYF.

The chain employs TRBV11-2 and TRBJ2-1, with TRBD2 matching 10 bases. The CDR3 covers 14 residues. The germline V gene encodes CDR1 SGHAT and CDR2 FQNNGV. The J segment lost 5 bases and the V segment lost 6 bases, leaving 4 bases of the junction unmatched. This chain's CDR3 is CASRVGTSDNEQFF. The CDR3 DNA sequence: TGTGCCAGCAGGGTTGGGACTAGCGACAATGAGCAGTTCTTC.